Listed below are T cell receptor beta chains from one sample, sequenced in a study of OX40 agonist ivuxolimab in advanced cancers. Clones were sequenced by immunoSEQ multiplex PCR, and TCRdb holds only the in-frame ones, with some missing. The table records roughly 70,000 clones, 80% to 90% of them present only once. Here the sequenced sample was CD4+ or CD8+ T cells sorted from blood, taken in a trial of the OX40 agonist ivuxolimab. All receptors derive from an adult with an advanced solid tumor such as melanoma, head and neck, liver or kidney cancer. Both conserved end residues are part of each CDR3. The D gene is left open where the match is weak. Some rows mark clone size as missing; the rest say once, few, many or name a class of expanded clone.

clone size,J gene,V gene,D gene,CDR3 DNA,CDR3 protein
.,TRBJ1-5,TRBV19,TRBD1,TGTGCCAGCAGACAGGGGAATCAGCCCCAGCATTTT,CASRQGNQPQHF
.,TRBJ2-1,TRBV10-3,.,TGTGCCATCAGTGAGTACACAGGATTTGAGCAGTTCTTC,CAISEYTGFEQFF
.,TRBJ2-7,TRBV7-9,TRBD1,TGTGCCAGCAGCCCACGAACCGGGACAGGCTTCTACGAGCAGTACTTC,CASSPRTGTGFYEQYF
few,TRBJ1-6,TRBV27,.,TGTGCCAGCAGTCCGCCCTTCGAAGGCCGGTATAATTCACCCCTCCACTTT,CASSPPFEGRYNSPLHF
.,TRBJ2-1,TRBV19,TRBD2,TGTGCCACCACCCCCACTAGCGGGGGCCACAATGAGCAGTTCTTC,CATTPTSGGHNEQFF
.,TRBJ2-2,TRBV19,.,TGTGCCAGTAGTATCTTTTCCGGGGAGCTGTTTTTT,CASSIFSGELFF
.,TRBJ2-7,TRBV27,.,TGTGCCAGCAGTTTATCATCTGGGCAACCTCACGAGCAGTACTTC,CASSLSSGQPHEQYF
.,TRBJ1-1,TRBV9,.,TGTGCCAGCAGCGTAGATGGTACAGGAGTCACTGAAGCTTTCTTT,CASSVDGTGVTEAFF
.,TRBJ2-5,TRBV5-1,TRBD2,TGCGCCAGCAGCCCCGGAAGCGGGGGGGAAGAGACCCAGTACTTC,CASSPGSGGEETQYF
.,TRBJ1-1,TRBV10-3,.,TGTGCCATCAGTGTGAATGGGGGGCTTACTGAAGCTTTCTTT,CAISVNGGLTEAFF
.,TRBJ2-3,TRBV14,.,TGTGCCAGCAGCCTCTCCTCCACAGATACGCAGTATTTT,CASSLSSTDTQYF
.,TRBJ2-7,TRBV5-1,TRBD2,TGCGCCAGCAGCTTGGATTTGAGGGTAGCGGGAGGGCCTAACGAGCAGTACTTC,CASSLDLRVAGGPNEQYF
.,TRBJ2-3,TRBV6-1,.,TGTGCCAGCAGTGAAGACCACACAGATACGCAGTATTTT,CASSEDHTDTQYF
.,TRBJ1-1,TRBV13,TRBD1,TGTGCCAGCAGCTTATTAGGGGGCAACACTGAAGCTTTCTTT,CASSLLGGNTEAFF
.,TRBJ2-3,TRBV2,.,TGTGCCAGCCGGCAGCCGGGCACAGATACGCAGTATTTT,CASRQPGTDTQYF
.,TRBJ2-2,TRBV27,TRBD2,TGTGCCAGCAGCAATTCTTGGGAGGGACCCTTGTTCGGGGAGCTGTTTTTT,CASSNSWEGPLFGELFF
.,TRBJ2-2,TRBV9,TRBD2,TGTGCCAGCAGCGTAGCGGGGGGGAACACCGGGGAGCTGTTTTTT,CASSVAGGNTGELFF
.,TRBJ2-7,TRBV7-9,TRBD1,TGTGCCAGCAGTAAGACAGGGAACGACGGGACGCGCTCCTACGAGCAGTACTTC,CASSKTGNDGTRSYEQYF
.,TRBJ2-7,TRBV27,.,TGTGCCAGCAGTTTTGATGGGAGCTCCTACGAGCAGTACTTC,CASSFDGSSYEQYF
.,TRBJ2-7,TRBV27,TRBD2,TGTGCCAGCCGGGCGGTCGCTAGCGGGAGATACGAGCAGTACTTC,CASRAVASGRYEQYF
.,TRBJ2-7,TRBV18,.,TGTGCCAGCTCCCAAGGACAGTCTTTTACCTACGAGCAGTACTTC,CASSQGQSFTYEQYF
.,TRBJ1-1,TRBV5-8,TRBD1,TGTGCCAGCAGCCCGGGACAGCTCACAAAAGCTTTCTTT,CASSPGQLTKAFF
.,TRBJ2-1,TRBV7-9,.,TGTGCCAGCAGCACCGCTAGCATTGAGCAGTTCTTC,CASSTASIEQFF
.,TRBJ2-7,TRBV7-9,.,TGTGCCAGCAGCTTAGCGACAGGACTTACCTCCTACGAGCAGTACTTC,CASSLATGLTSYEQYF
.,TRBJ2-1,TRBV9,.,TGTGCCAGCAGCCCCCGGACCCAGACCGAGCAGTTCTTC,CASSPRTQTEQFF
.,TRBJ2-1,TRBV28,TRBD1,TGTGCCAGCAGTTCCCCTAGACAGGGAGAAGGGTTGGGAACCTACAATGAGCAGTTCTTC,CASSSPRQGEGLGTYNEQFF
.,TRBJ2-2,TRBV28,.,TGTGCCAGTTCTATAGGGGCCACCGGGGAGCTGTTTTTT,CASSIGATGELFF
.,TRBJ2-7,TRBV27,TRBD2,TGTGCCAGCAGAGACGGACTAGTTGTCGGCGAGCAGTACTTC,CASRDGLVVGEQYF
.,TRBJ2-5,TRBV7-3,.,TGTGCCAGCAGCAAAGCTGGCGGCGTCCAAGAGACCCAGTACTTC,CASSKAGGVQETQYF
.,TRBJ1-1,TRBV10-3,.,TGTGCCATCAGTGAGTGGGGGACTGAAGCTTTCTTT,CAISEWGTEAFF
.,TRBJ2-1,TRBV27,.,TGTGCCAGCAGCCCAGGGAGGTCAGGGCGCAGGGAGCAGTTCTTC,CASSPGRSGRREQFF
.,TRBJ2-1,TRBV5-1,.,TGCGCCAGCAGCTCCTACAATGAGCAGTTCTTC,CASSSYNEQFF